This is a list of T cell receptor beta chains from one sample in a study of blood T cell repertoires in COVID-19. Only in-frame clones appear in the TCRdb table, and some are missing; sequencing was by immunoSEQ multiplex PCR. The table shows almost 200,000 clones, with about 76% occurring only once. Material for sequencing was peripheral blood. The receptor set was obtained from a woman aged 40 to 50 with COVID-19, enrolled during active disease. Each CDR3 is given with its conserved first and last residue. A D gene is named only where the DNA matches it firmly. Clone size appears in some rows only: once, few, many, or a class for an expanded clone.

>TRBJ2-5|-|15|-|TRBV5-1
TGCGCCAGCAGCTCCGCGACTAGAGAGAAAGAGACCCAGTACTTC
CASSSATREKETQYF
>TRBJ2-3|-|17|TRBD2|TRBV7-6
TGTGCCAGCAGCCCTCAGAACCGCGGGGGATTCACAGATACGCAGTATTTT
CASSPQNRGGFTDTQYF
>TRBJ2-4|once|14|TRBD1|TRBV11-2
TGTGCCAGCAGCCCCGGGGACAGGGCGGACATTCAGTACTTC
CASSPGDRADIQYF
>TRBJ2-1|once|15|-|TRBV6-5
TGTGCCAGCAGAACGACTCTGAGCTCCTACAATGAGCAGTTCTTC
CASRTTLSSYNEQFF
>TRBJ2-7|few|16|TRBD2|TRBV29-1
TGCAGCGTTGCCGGGACTAGCGGGAGGGCCTCGTACGAGCAGTACTTC
CSVAGTSGRASYEQYF
>TRBJ2-1|-|14|-|TRBV5-4
TGTGCCAGCAGCTGGAAAGACAGGCTTAATGAGCAGTTCTTC
CASSWKDRLNEQFF
>TRBJ2-1|-|16|TRBD2|TRBV2
TGTGCCAGCAGCCAAAGCGGGGGCATCTCCTACAATGAGCAGTTCTTC
CASSQSGGISYNEQFF
>TRBJ1-5|few|13|-|TRBV5-6
TGTGCCAGCAGCAAGGACAGAAATCAGCCCCAGCATTTT
CASSKDRNQPQHF
>TRBJ2-2|-|14|-|TRBV6-6
TGTGCCAGCTTATCCCGCGGGACTGACGGGGAGCTGTTTTTT
CASLSRGTDGELFF
>TRBJ2-7|-|14|-|TRBV5-4
TGTGCCAGCAGCAAATCCAGGGTGCCGGGCGAGCAGTACTTC
CASSKSRVPGEQYF
>TRBJ1-4|-|14|-|TRBV18
TGTGCCAGCTCACCCGGGGCAACTAATGAAAAACTGTTTTTT
CASSPGATNEKLFF
>TRBJ1-5|-|14|-|TRBV7-2
TGTGCCAGCAGCTCCAGACGGGGGAATCAGCCCCAGCATTTT
CASSSRRGNQPQHF
>TRBJ2-3|-|15|TRBD2|TRBV3-1/TRBV3-2
TGTGCCAGCAGGTCCCAAGCGGGGGGGCCCGATACGCAGTATTTT
CASRSQAGGPDTQYF
>TRBJ2-2|-|19|TRBD1|TRBV11-3
TGTGCCAGCAGCTTACGGGACAGCGGCCCCCTCCCGAACACCGGGGAGCTGTTTTTT
CASSLRDSGPLPNTGELFF
>TRBJ1-2|few|14|-|TRBV6-5
TGTGCCAGCAGGGACGGGGACACGTACTATGGCTACACCTTC
CASRDGDTYYGYTF
>TRBJ2-1|-|22|TRBD2|TRBV30
TGTGCCTGGAGAACCCGGACAGGGGAGCTCCCCAGGACTAGCGGGAGAAGCAATGAGCAGTTCTTC
CAWRTRTGELPRTSGRSNEQFF
>TRBJ2-7|-|12|-|TRBV12-3/TRBV12-4
TGTGCCAGCAGAAAAGACGGGTACGAGCAGTACTTC
CASRKDGYEQYF
>TRBJ1-4|-|15|TRBD1|TRBV6-5
TGTGCCAGCAAACTTGGACAGGGCTTATGGGAAAAACTGTTTTTT
CASKLGQGLWEKLFF
>TRBJ2-1|-|15|-|TRBV7-2
TGTGCCAGCAGCTTAGAAAGGGGCCGAGGCAATGAGCAGTTCTTC
CASSLERGRGNEQFF
>TRBJ1-4|-|13|-|TRBV12-3/TRBV12-4
TGTGCCAGCAGCTTGTTGTCTAATGAAAAACTGTTTTTT
CASSLLSNEKLFF
>TRBJ2-5|-|15|-|TRBV5-1
TGCGCCAGCAGCTTCGGAGAAACATTTCAAGAGACCCAGTACTTC
CASSFGETFQETQYF